The rows below give T cell receptor beta chains drawn from one sample of a study of metastatic and nonmetastatic thyroid tumors. TCRdb re-called clones via MiXCR from the PCR reads. The sample carries tens of thousands of clones, about 15% recorded once. The sequenced sample was tumor tissue. All receptors derive from a female donor with papillary thyroid cancer or a benign thyroid nodule (not recorded which). Some clones in this sample may be carry-over from other donors' samples. CDR3s include the opening cysteine and the closing phenylalanine or tryptophan. The D gene is left open where the match is weak. Only part of the rows carry a size: once, few, many, or a class if the clone is expanded.

>many|TRBD2|TRBJ2-1|TRBV6-1
TGTGCCAGCAGGGTAGCGGGAGGTTCCTACAATGAGCAGTTCTTC
CASRVAGGSYNEQFF
>few|NA|TRBJ2-1|TRBV29-1
TGCAGCGTTTGTCCTTCGGTCAATGAGCAGTCCTTC
CSVCPSVNEQSF
>many|NA|TRBJ2-1|TRBV2
TGTGCCAGCAGTGAAGAGGAGGGATCGCAGTTCTTC
CASSEEEGSQFF
>many|NA|TRBJ2-6|TRBV11-1
TGTGCCAGCAGCCCCCTTCTGACCAGCTCTGGGGCCAACGTCCTGACTTTC
CASSPLLTSSGANVLTF
>many|NA|TRBJ2-7|TRBV19
TGTGCCAGTAGCTTCGTCGCGGGTGAGCAGTACTTC
CASSFVAGEQYF
>many|NA|TRBJ1-3|TRBV4-1
TGCGCCAGCAGCCAAGAAACGAGAGAGCGAAACACCATATATTTT
CASSQETRERNTIYF
>many|TRBD2|TRBJ2-5|TRBV7-2
TGTGCCAGCAGCTTAGGCGGGAGGTTTGAAGAGACCCAGTACTTC
CASSLGGRFEETQYF
>NA|NA|TRBJ2-3|TRBV5-6
TGTGCCAGCAGCCCTTGGGGGTCCGAAACAGATACGCAGTATTTT
CASSPWGSETDTQYF
>many|NA|TRBJ1-1|TRBV7-2
TGTGCCAGCAGCTTAGCAGGCAGGGGTACTGAAGCTTTCTTT
CASSLAGRGTEAFF
>many|NA|TRBJ1-1|TRBV20-1
TGCAGTGCTAGTATTCTGGCAGGGAGGACTGAAGCTTTCTTT
CSASILAGRTEAFF
>many|TRBD1|TRBJ2-5|TRBV5-1
TGCGCCAGCAGCCAGGACAGGTCGGGGCAAGAGACCCAGTACTTC
CASSQDRSGQETQYF
>many|NA|TRBJ1-3|TRBV5-1
TGCGCCAGCAGCTTGATCGCCGGGGGAGCGTCTGGAAACACCATATATTTT
CASSLIAGGASGNTIYF
>few|TRBD1|TRBJ2-2|TRBV6-2/TRBV6-3
TGTGCCAGCGGGTATAGACAGGGCCTTCCGTACACCGGGGAGCTGTTTTTT
CASGYRQGLPYTGELFF
>medium-sized|NA|TRBJ1-2|TRBV24-1
TGTGCCACCAGTGAAACAGGCCATCCTAACTATGGCTACACCTTC
CATSETGHPNYGYTF
>few|NA|TRBJ2-4|TRBV2
TGTGCCAGCAGTGAATCCCATGATATGGTCTTCTTC
CASSESHDMVFF
>many|NA|TRBJ1-6|TRBV11-3
TGTGCCAGCAGGGGAGCTGGAGATTCACCCCTCCACTTT
CASRGAGDSPLHF
>many|NA|TRBJ1-3|TRBV5-1
TGCGCCAGCAGCTTGGGGGGGATTAACTCTGGAAACACCATATATTTT
CASSLGGINSGNTIYF
>many|NA|TRBJ2-1|TRBV28
TGTGCCAGCAGTGGCCCTCGGAGCGATGAGCAGTTCTTC
CASSGPRSDEQFF
>many|TRBD1|TRBJ1-5|TRBV19
TGTGCCAGTAGCTTCCTAGACAGGGGCAATCAGCCCCAGCATTTT
CASSFLDRGNQPQHF
>few|NA|TRBJ1-6|TRBV2
TGTGCCAGCAGGGTACAGGGTAGTCGGTCACCCCTCCACTTT
CASRVQGSRSPLHF
>many|TRBD1|TRBJ2-5|TRBV20-1
TGCAGTGTCCCTCCCGACAGGGCGACGGGGACCCAGTACTTC
CSVPPDRATGTQYF
>many|NA|TRBJ2-3|TRBV6-1
TGTGCCAGCAGTAGGACAGGCACAGATACGCAGTATTTT
CASSRTGTDTQYF
>NA|TRBD2|TRBJ2-5|TRBV20-1
TGCAGTGCTAGAGAGAGGGTGGGAGGGGTGGTAGAGACCCAGTACTTC
CSARERVGGVVETQYF
>NA|TRBD1|TRBJ1-1|TRBV4-1
TGCGCCAGCAGCCACGGACAGGGTAGCACTGAAGCTTTCTTT
CASSHGQGSTEAFF
>many|NA|TRBJ2-5|TRBV19
TGTGCCAGTAGTATAGATCCTAAGGGGGGGAGGGAGACCCAGTACTTC
CASSIDPKGGRETQYF
>once|NA|TRBJ2-2|TRBV9
TGTGCCAGCAGCGCAACCGCTGGTCAGGCAAACACCGGGGAGCTGTTTTTT
CASSATAGQANTGELFF
>many|NA|TRBJ2-4|TRBV3-1
TGTGCCAGCAGCCAAGAATATTCCAATTCGGCCATTCAGTACTTC
CASSQEYSNSAIQYF
>many|TRBD1|TRBJ2-1|TRBV24-1
TGTGCCACCAGTTACGGGACAGGGGTCGGTGAGCAGTTCTTC
CATSYGTGVGEQFF
>many|TRBD2|TRBJ2-2|TRBV6-2/TRBV6-3
TGTGCCAGCAGTTACCCTATGGGACTAGCGGGAGGTTCCGGGGAGCTGTTTTTT
CASSYPMGLAGGSGELFF
>medium-sized|TRBD1|TRBJ2-1|TRBV12-3/TRBV12-4
TGTGCCAGCAGTTCCAGGGACAGGGGATCTATCAATGAGCAGTTCTTC
CASSSRDRGSINEQFF
>many|NA|TRBJ1-2|TRBV19
TGTGCCACCGATGGGCGTCGCGACGGCTATGGCTACACCTTC
CATDGRRDGYGYTF
>NA|NA|TRBJ2-7|TRBV4-1
TGCGCCAGCAGCCAAGATGTCCAGAACCCCTACGAGCAGTACTTC
CASSQDVQNPYEQYF
>once|NA|TRBJ1-1|TRBV6-2/TRBV6-3
TGTGCCAGCAGTTACCCGACTTCGGTACAGGGAACTTGGTGGACTGAAGCTTTCTTT
CASSYPTSVQGTWWTEAFF
>many|TRBD1|TRBJ2-1|TRBV7-3
TGTGCCAGCAGTCCCGGGACAGGTTCAAATGAGCAGTTCTTC
CASSPGTGSNEQFF
>NA|NA|TRBJ2-3|TRBV4-2
TGTGCCAACAGCCAATCAGGAAATCAGCCCCAGTATTTT
CANSQSGNQPQYF
>many|TRBD2|TRBJ2-1|TRBV11-2
TGTGCCAGCAGAAGACTCGCGGGAGGCTCCTACAATGAGCAGTTCTTC
CASRRLAGGSYNEQFF
>many|NA|TRBJ1-1|TRBV24-1
TGTGCCACCAGTGCCTCCTTCGGGGGAGACCTTGGGATTATGATGAACACTGAAGCTTTCTTT
CATSASFGGDLGIMMNTEAFF
>many|TRBD2|TRBJ2-5|TRBV19
TGTGCCAGTAGCCGCCGGGCTAGCGGGACGGAGACCCAGTACTTC
CASSRRASGTETQYF
>many|NA|TRBJ2-2|TRBV12-3/TRBV12-4
TGTGCCAGCAGACCGGGGAACACCGGGGAGCTGTTTTTT
CASRPGNTGELFF